This is a list of T cell receptor beta chains from one sample in a study of post-analysis software for immune sequencing data. TCRdb used MiXCR to reprocess the PCR reads, holding one entry per CDR3 protein. The sample shows around 400,000 distinct CDR3 sequences, around 37% of them seen only once. The specimen was blood. The source is a girl aged 5 to 17 with multiple sclerosis. Both conserved end residues are part of each CDR3. Each record gives: clone size, V gene, J gene, D gene, CDR3 protein, CDR3 DNA. The D gene is left open where the match is weak. Clone size is not always given. Where it is, it says once, few, many or a class for expanded clones.

abundance: -
v_gene: TRBV28
j_gene: TRBJ2-2
d_gene: TRBD1
CDR3aa: CASSLIQGADTGELFF
CDR3nt: TGTGCCAGCAGTTTAATCCAGGGGGCGGACACCGGGGAGCTGTTTTTT

abundance: -
v_gene: TRBV9
j_gene: TRBJ2-3
d_gene: -
CDR3aa: CASSVAQYLGTDTQYF
CDR3nt: TGTGCCAGCAGCGTAGCTCAGTACTTAGGCACAGATACGCAGTATTTT

abundance: -
v_gene: TRBV5-4
j_gene: TRBJ1-2
d_gene: -
CDR3aa: CASNLEQRFYGYTF
CDR3nt: TGTGCCAGCAACTTGGAACAACGGTTCTATGGCTACACCTTC

abundance: few
v_gene: TRBV10-3
j_gene: TRBJ1-5
d_gene: -
CDR3aa: CAISGQDNQPQHF
CDR3nt: TGTGCCATCAGTGGACAGGACAATCAGCCCCAGCATTTT

abundance: -
v_gene: TRBV6-1
j_gene: TRBJ1-5
d_gene: -
CDR3aa: CASSERGGQPQHF
CDR3nt: TGTGCCAGCAGTGAGCGGGGCGGGCAGCCCCAGCATTTT

abundance: few
v_gene: TRBV7-9
j_gene: TRBJ2-5
d_gene: TRBD2
CDR3aa: CASSAPEGTTETQYF
CDR3nt: TGTGCCAGCAGCGCGCCGGAAGGGACTACAGAGACCCAGTACTTC

abundance: -
v_gene: TRBV12-3/TRBV12-4
j_gene: TRBJ1-2
d_gene: TRBD1
CDR3aa: CASSQTRTGNYGYTF
CDR3nt: TGTGCCAGCAGCCAGACTCGGACAGGCAACTATGGCTACACCTTC

abundance: -
v_gene: TRBV20-1
j_gene: TRBJ2-5
d_gene: -
CDR3aa: CSADSRGGQETQYF
CDR3nt: TGCAGTGCGGACTCCAGGGGGGGTCAAGAGACCCAGTACTTC

abundance: -
v_gene: TRBV6-5
j_gene: TRBJ2-7
d_gene: -
CDR3aa: CASSYSGVEQYF
CDR3nt: TGTGCCAGCAGTTACTCAGGGGTCGAGCAGTACTTC

abundance: -
v_gene: TRBV25-1
j_gene: TRBJ1-1
d_gene: -
CDR3aa: CASSSRRKRAFF
CDR3nt: TGTGCCAGCAGTAGTCGGAGAAAACGAGCTTTCTTT

abundance: -
v_gene: TRBV11-3
j_gene: TRBJ2-1
d_gene: -
CDR3aa: CASSLQEATYNEQFF
CDR3nt: TGTGCCAGCAGCTTACAGGAGGCGACCTACAATGAGCAGTTCTTC

abundance: -
v_gene: TRBV11-3
j_gene: TRBJ2-3
d_gene: -
CDR3aa: CASSPTPKTDTQYF
CDR3nt: TGTGCCAGCAGCCCGACCCCCAAAACAGATACGCAGTATTTT

abundance: -
v_gene: TRBV13
j_gene: TRBJ2-1
d_gene: -
CDR3aa: CASSSHGEREFF
CDR3nt: TGTGCCAGCAGCTCCCACGGGGAGCGGGAGTTCTTC

abundance: -
v_gene: TRBV24-1
j_gene: TRBJ2-6
d_gene: -
CDR3aa: CATSRSGSGANVLTF
CDR3nt: TGTGCCACCAGTCGGTCGGGCTCTGGGGCCAACGTCCTGACTTTC

abundance: -
v_gene: TRBV24-1
j_gene: TRBJ2-7
d_gene: TRBD1
CDR3aa: CAVGGQGNYEQYF
CDR3nt: TGTGCCGTCGGGGGACAGGGAAACTACGAGCAGTACTTC

abundance: -
v_gene: TRBV2
j_gene: TRBJ2-7
d_gene: TRBD2
CDR3aa: CASSEFAAGPYEQYF
CDR3nt: TGTGCCAGCAGTGAATTTGCAGCGGGACCCTACGAGCAGTACTTC

abundance: -
v_gene: TRBV24-1
j_gene: TRBJ1-1
d_gene: -
CDR3aa: CATSVDKNTEAFF
CDR3nt: TGTGCCACCAGTGTTGATAAGAACACTGAAGCTTTCTTT

abundance: -
v_gene: TRBV20-1
j_gene: TRBJ1-4
d_gene: -
CDR3aa: CSASPTGRPYEKLFF
CDR3nt: TGCAGTGCTAGCCCAACCGGACGGCCCTATGAAAAACTGTTTTTT

abundance: -
v_gene: TRBV19
j_gene: TRBJ1-3
d_gene: -
CDR3aa: CASSIAPGRSSGNTIYF
CDR3nt: TGTGCCAGTAGTATAGCCCCCGGGCGGAGCTCTGGAAACACCATATATTTT

abundance: few
v_gene: TRBV5-1
j_gene: TRBJ2-1
d_gene: -
CDR3aa: CASSLDDEQFF
CDR3nt: TGCGCCAGCAGCTTGGATGATGAGCAGTTCTTC

abundance: -
v_gene: TRBV9
j_gene: TRBJ2-1
d_gene: -
CDR3aa: CASSVGSSRLNEQFF
CDR3nt: TGTGCCAGCAGCGTAGGTTCCTCCAGGCTCAATGAGCAGTTCTTC

abundance: -
v_gene: TRBV14
j_gene: TRBJ2-7
d_gene: TRBD1
CDR3aa: CASSLIRGHREQYF
CDR3nt: TGTGCCAGCAGCCTTATCAGGGGGCATCGCGAGCAGTACTTC

abundance: -
v_gene: TRBV6-1
j_gene: TRBJ2-5
d_gene: -
CDR3aa: CASTLLRSRETQYF
CDR3nt: TGTGCCAGCACCCTGCTGAGGTCCCGAGAGACCCAGTACTTC

abundance: -
v_gene: TRBV4-3
j_gene: TRBJ1-2
d_gene: TRBD1
CDR3aa: CASSRWDSLGYGYTF
CDR3nt: TGCGCCAGCAGCCGGTGGGACAGTCTTGGCTATGGCTACACCTTC

abundance: -
v_gene: TRBV6-5
j_gene: TRBJ2-1
d_gene: -
CDR3aa: CASSYSTPTRAFHNEQFF
CDR3nt: TGTGCCAGCAGTTATTCCACACCGACTAGAGCATTCCACAATGAGCAGTTCTTC

abundance: -
v_gene: TRBV5-1
j_gene: TRBJ2-3
d_gene: -
CDR3aa: CASSQNPGHRFTDTQYF
CDR3nt: TGCGCCAGCAGCCAGAACCCGGGACATCGCTTCACAGATACGCAGTATTTT

abundance: -
v_gene: TRBV7-6
j_gene: TRBJ1-4
d_gene: -
CDR3aa: CASSSRQATNEKLFF
CDR3nt: TGTGCCAGCAGCTCCCGACAGGCAACTAATGAAAAACTGTTTTTT

abundance: few
v_gene: TRBV7-2
j_gene: TRBJ2-4
d_gene: TRBD2
CDR3aa: CASSSTRTSVGSPNIQYF
CDR3nt: TGTGCCAGCAGCTCCACAAGGACTAGCGTGGGAAGCCCAAACATTCAGTACTTC

abundance: -
v_gene: TRBV5-1
j_gene: TRBJ2-5
d_gene: -
CDR3aa: CASSLVVGGAQETQYF
CDR3nt: TGCGCCAGCAGCTTAGTTGTTGGGGGCGCGCAAGAGACCCAGTACTTC

abundance: few
v_gene: TRBV7-2
j_gene: TRBJ2-3
d_gene: TRBD2
CDR3aa: CASSPSGGSDTQYF
CDR3nt: TGTGCCAGCAGCCCTAGCGGGGGGTCAGATACGCAGTATTTT

abundance: -
v_gene: TRBV6-6
j_gene: TRBJ2-5
d_gene: -
CDR3aa: CASTYLGMETQYF
CDR3nt: TGTGCCAGCACCTATTTGGGGATGGAGACCCAGTACTTC

abundance: -
v_gene: TRBV7-2
j_gene: TRBJ2-3
d_gene: -
CDR3aa: CASSLRPAGTDTQYF
CDR3nt: TGTGCCAGCAGCTTAAGGCCCGCGGGCACAGATACGCAGTATTTT

abundance: -
v_gene: TRBV15
j_gene: TRBJ2-3
d_gene: TRBD2
CDR3aa: CATSRVLAGEGDTQYF
CDR3nt: TGTGCCACCAGCAGGGTATTGGCGGGGGAGGGAGATACGCAGTATTTT

abundance: -
v_gene: TRBV12-3/TRBV12-4
j_gene: TRBJ2-3
d_gene: -
CDR3aa: CASSPQNTQYF
CDR3nt: TGTGCCAGCAGCCCGCAGAATACGCAGTATTTT

abundance: few
v_gene: TRBV29-1
j_gene: TRBJ2-1
d_gene: -
CDR3aa: CSVELGQGLVEQFF
CDR3nt: TGCAGCGTTGAGTTGGGTCAGGGGCTGGTTGAGCAGTTCTTC

abundance: -
v_gene: TRBV6-6
j_gene: TRBJ1-1
d_gene: -
CDR3aa: CASSYSFLRDEAFF
CDR3nt: TGTGCCAGCAGTTACTCGTTTCTTCGGGATGAAGCTTTCTTT

abundance: -
v_gene: TRBV4-2
j_gene: TRBJ2-7
d_gene: TRBD2
CDR3aa: CASSQEFGTIGEQYF
CDR3nt: TGTGCCAGCAGCCAAGAATTTGGGACTATCGGCGAGCAGTACTTC

abundance: -
v_gene: TRBV5-1
j_gene: TRBJ1-6
d_gene: -
CDR3aa: CASSLGYQGGNSPLHF
CDR3nt: TGCGCCAGCAGCTTGGGATATCAGGGAGGCAATTCACCCCTCCACTTT

abundance: -
v_gene: TRBV20-1
j_gene: TRBJ2-3
d_gene: -
CDR3aa: CSARSPLADTQYF
CDR3nt: TGCAGTGCTAGATCACCTCTTGCAGATACGCAGTATTTT

abundance: few
v_gene: TRBV6-2/TRBV6-3
j_gene: TRBJ2-3
d_gene: TRBD2
CDR3aa: CASSYGTSASVSDTQYF
CDR3nt: TGTGCCAGCAGTTACGGGACTAGCGCTTCTGTCTCAGATACGCAGTATTTT

abundance: few
v_gene: TRBV29-1
j_gene: TRBJ1-2
d_gene: TRBD1
CDR3aa: CSARTGSPHGYTF
CDR3nt: TGCAGCGCTAGGACAGGGAGCCCCCACGGCTACACCTTC

abundance: once
v_gene: TRBV27
j_gene: TRBJ2-7
d_gene: -
CDR3aa: CASSLGYPYEQYF
CDR3nt: TGTGCCAGCAGTTTGGGGTATCCCTACGAGCAGTACTTC

abundance: many
v_gene: TRBV20-1
j_gene: TRBJ2-1
d_gene: -
CDR3aa: CSAEQNEQFF
CDR3nt: TGCAGTGCTGAACAAAATGAGCAGTTCTTC

abundance: -
v_gene: TRBV12-3/TRBV12-4
j_gene: TRBJ2-1
d_gene: -
CDR3aa: CASSFYSGALNEQFF
CDR3nt: TGTGCCAGCAGTTTCTACAGTGGGGCCCTCAATGAGCAGTTCTTC

abundance: -
v_gene: TRBV20-1
j_gene: TRBJ1-1
d_gene: TRBD1
CDR3aa: CSAESGGGGTEAFF
CDR3nt: TGCAGTGCTGAGTCAGGGGGCGGAGGAACTGAAGCTTTCTTT

abundance: few
v_gene: TRBV7-8
j_gene: TRBJ2-7
d_gene: -
CDR3aa: CASSPRTQGSYEQYF
CDR3nt: TGTGCCAGCAGCCCTAGGACGCAGGGTTCCTACGAGCAGTACTTC